This is a list of T cell receptor beta chains from one sample in a study of control samples from healthy donors and cancer patients. Here immunoSEQ multiplex PCR was the method, and the copy in TCRdb shows in-frame clones only, minus some. This table has about 150,000 clones, over 85% appearing once. Sequences were obtained from blood. All receptors derive from a man aged 35 to 55 in good health. Both conserved end residues are part of each CDR3. The order of the fields is clone size, J gene, D gene, V gene, CDR3 DNA, CDR3 protein. The D gene is left open where the match is weak. The listing skips clone size in some rows; elsewhere it reads once, few, many or a size class.

>.|TRBJ1-1|.|TRBV28
TGTGCCAGCAGTATGAGACAGATTCTCACTGAAGCTTTCTTT
CASSMRQILTEAFF
>.|TRBJ2-1|TRBD2|TRBV6-2/TRBV6-3
TGTGCCAGCAGTTACACGAGGACTAGAGGGAATGAGCAGTTCTTC
CASSYTRTRGNEQFF
>once|TRBJ2-3|.|TRBV21-1
TGTGCCAGCAGCAAACGGATTCTGAGTACGCAGTATTTT
CASSKRILSTQYF
>.|TRBJ1-2|TRBD1|TRBV18
TGTGCCAGCTCACAAAATCAGGACAGGGATGGCTACACCTTC
CASSQNQDRDGYTF
>.|TRBJ2-7|TRBD2|TRBV6-1
TGTGCCAGCAGTGGGGGTAGCGGGGGGGCAGGACGGCAGTACTTC
CASSGGSGGAGRQYF
>.|TRBJ2-3|TRBD2|TRBV19
TGTGCCAGTAGTGCGCGGGGGGGCGTTACAGATACGCAGTATTTT
CASSARGGVTDTQYF
>.|TRBJ2-1|.|TRBV13
TGTGCCAGCATCCATAACAATGAGCAGTTCTTC
CASIHNNEQFF
>.|TRBJ2-7|.|TRBV4-1
TGCGCCAGCAGCCTAACAGAGACCTCCTACGAGCAGTACTTC
CASSLTETSYEQYF
>.|TRBJ2-2|TRBD2|TRBV27
TGTGCCAGCAGTCCGCTAGCGGGGGGGCGGGGCGGGGAGCTGTTTTTT
CASSPLAGGRGGELFF
>.|TRBJ2-3|.|TRBV7-3
TGTGCCAGCAGCTTAGGGGTCAGGGAAACAGATACGCAGTATTTT
CASSLGVRETDTQYF
>.|TRBJ1-1|.|TRBV11-2
TGTGCCAGCAGCTTAGTTGTCCCGGGACGGAGTGAAGCTTTCTTT
CASSLVVPGRSEAFF
>.|TRBJ1-2|.|TRBV2
TGTGCCAGCGAGGGTCGTGGCTACACCTTC
CASEGRGYTF
>.|TRBJ1-4|.|TRBV18
TGTGCCAGCTCACCGGCGAGTAATGAAAAACTGTTTTTT
CASSPASNEKLFF
>.|TRBJ1-2|.|TRBV19
TGTGCCAGTAGCCCGGACAAGTGGAACTATGGCTACACCTTC
CASSPDKWNYGYTF
>.|TRBJ2-1|.|TRBV5-6
TGTGCCAGCAGCTTGGGTGTGACACCCTCCCCTATTGAGCAGTTCTTC
CASSLGVTPSPIEQFF
>.|TRBJ2-5|TRBD1|TRBV5-1
TGCGCCAGCAGCCCTAGGACAGGGGGTAAAGAGACCCAGTACTTC
CASSPRTGGKETQYF
>.|TRBJ2-7|.|TRBV14
TGTGCCAGCAGCCAACATAGGGCTTCGGGCTCCTACGAGCAGTACTTC
CASSQHRASGSYEQYF
>.|TRBJ2-3|TRBD2|TRBV15
TGTGCCACCAGTCCCAGCGGGGGAGGCACAGATACGCAGTATTTT
CATSPSGGGTDTQYF
>.|TRBJ1-1|.|TRBV7-9
TGTGCCAGCAGCGTCCGGGACGGTAAGGCTGAAGCTTTCTTT
CASSVRDGKAEAFF
>.|TRBJ2-7|.|TRBV3-1/TRBV3-2
TGTGCCAGCAGCCAAGATCGGGGCTCCACCTACGAGCAGTACTTC
CASSQDRGSTYEQYF
>few|TRBJ1-1|TRBD1|TRBV19
TGTGCCAGTAGTACCAGGGGGGATTCGACTGAAGCTTTCTTT
CASSTRGDSTEAFF
>.|TRBJ1-1|.|TRBV7-9
TGTGCCAGCAGCTTATCGGGACGGATGAACACTGAAGCTTTCTTT
CASSLSGRMNTEAFF
>.|TRBJ1-2|.|TRBV27
TGTGCCAGCAGGTCCCCTTCGGGACATAACTATGGCTACACCTTC
CASRSPSGHNYGYTF
>.|TRBJ2-1|.|TRBV4-3
TGCGCCAGCAGCCAAGGGCGCTCCGGGGCCCGCCGCGGTGAGCAGTTCTTC
CASSQGRSGARRGEQFF
>.|TRBJ2-7|.|TRBV6-1
TGTGCCAGCAGTGAAAGACAGGTCTACGAGCAGTACTTC
CASSERQVYEQYF
>.|TRBJ1-2|.|TRBV4-1
TGCGCCAGCAGCCAAGATTGGGGTGCCCTAAACGCTAACTATGGCTACACCTTC
CASSQDWGALNANYGYTF
>.|TRBJ1-5|TRBD1|TRBV11-2
TGTGCCAGCAGCATAGGCACAGGGGGCACCTATCAGCCCCAGCATTTT
CASSIGTGGTYQPQHF
>.|TRBJ1-2|.|TRBV12-3/TRBV12-4
TGTGCCAGCAGTGGACAGACCTATGGCTACACCTTC
CASSGQTYGYTF
>.|TRBJ2-3|.|TRBV19
TGTGCCAGTAGGTATGAGGGCACAGATACGCAGTATTTT
CASRYEGTDTQYF